This T cell receptor (beta chain) was found in a study of breast tumors, draining lymph nodes, adjacent tissues. General study points: The lymph node origin of tumor T cells was framed as consistent with a hypothesis, not demonstrated. Data fit most tumor T cells coming from lymph node, expanding in tumor. Tumor repertoires ranked between lymph nodes and nontumor tissue in diversity, with V and J gene preferences.

TCRdb reanalysed the multiplex PCR reads using MiXCR and keeps one entry per CDR3 protein. This table holds tens of thousands of distinct CDR3 sequences, just over 35% found once. There are 15 residues in the CDR3. Germline V gene data show CDR1 as MNHNS and CDR2 as SASEGT. V gave up 4 bases and J gave up 7 bases; unmatched junction bases: 7. Notes on this clonotype: Its antigen is not known.

The V gene is TRBV6-1, the J gene TRBJ1-4; TRBD1 aligns across 9 bases. Sequences were obtained from breast tumor tissue. The TCR comes from a female donor with breast cancer. Some clones in this sample may be carry-over from other donors' samples. The CDR3 reads CASSVGGQGGEKLFF. CDR3 coding DNA: TGTGCCAGCAGTGTAGGGGGACAGGGCGGTGAAAAACTGTTTTTT.